One T cell receptor (beta chain) is described in this entry. These data belong to a study of cytomegalovirus exposure and HLA in healthy donors. Across the whole study: The 100 to 150 validation repertoires matched the 500 to 750 first-cohort repertoires in platform, a later analysis reported.

Trimming shortened V by 2 bases and J by 1 base, and 8 bases separated the two germline ends. The germline V gene encodes CDR1 KGHSH and CDR2 LQKENI. The CDR3 loop spans 14 amino acids. TCRdb's table, derived via immunoSEQ multiplex PCR, lists solely in-frame clones and lacks some. Among about 74,000 clones listed, 90% to 95% were seen once. This chain uses TRBV18 with TRBJ1-1; weak D call: TRBD1 (5 bases). The sequence derives from a man aged 18 to 30 in good health and CMV-seropositive. Sequenced input: PBMCs. CDR3 in DNA: TGTGCCAGCTCACCAGGGACTAGGAACACTGAAGCTTTCTTT. It encodes CASSPGTRNTEAFF.